Here is one TCR beta chain with its context. Germline CDR1 reads SGHTA; CDR2 reads FQGNSA. Trimming at V came to 5 bases and at J to 7 bases, leaving 6 bases not matched to a gene. The CDR3 is made up of 13 amino acids. This entry belongs to a study of radiation and T cells in renal cell carcinoma. Indicated time point: blood 2 weeks post-SBRT. As to treatment: 15 Gy SBRT to primary tumor, nephrectomy 4 weeks later. The data were produced by immunoSEQ multiplex PCR, yet TCRdb's version contains in-frame clones alone and is incomplete. The profile shows 160,000 or so clones, over 80% of them singletons.

This chain joins TRBV7-2 and TRBJ1-1; 8 bases agree with TRBD1. The receptor was isolated from a woman aged 45-65 years with renal cell carcinoma. The sample in question was blood, obtained from a patient whose treatment included radiotherapy and nephrectomy. This CDR3 is CASSPDRGFEAFF. CDR3 sequence (DNA): TGTGCCAGCAGCCCTGACAGGGGCTTTGAAGCTTTCTTT.